Sequencing of this T cell receptor (beta chain) was carried out in a study of shared clonotypes between healthy human individuals. Study information: Each donor's CD8 memory used one plate, CD8 naive two, each CD4 subset three.

Study conclusions and caveats: Apart from blood, nothing was sampled; tissue repertoires likely differ.

The germline gives CDR1 SGHDT, CDR2 YYEEEE. Between the trimmed V and J ends, which lost 0 bases and 0 bases, there was a span of 16 bases. The CDR3 consists of 18 residues. Comments on this clone: The antigen is unknown.

In the naive CD8 group, cells lacked CD45RO and were positively selected for CCR7, so terminally differentiated effector memory CD45RA+ cells were left out. All donors were healthy HIV-negative adults lacking recent acute infections or vaccinations. Clones were read by immunoSEQ multiplex PCR, and TCRdb kept only the in-frame ones, dropping some. Of about 2.2 million clones in the sample, roughly 91% were seen once. The rearrangement joins TRBV5-6 to TRBJ2-4; D might be TRBD1 or TRBD2, each matching 6 bases. This sequence was found in a man younger than 30 in good health. Some clones in this sample may be carry-over from other donors' samples. The sequencing sample was made of naive CD8+ T cells from PBMCs. This CDR3 is CASSLEGGRTLAKNIQYF. The CDR3 DNA is TGTGCCAGCAGCTTGGAGGGGGGCAGAACCCTAGCCAAAAACATTCAGTACTTC.